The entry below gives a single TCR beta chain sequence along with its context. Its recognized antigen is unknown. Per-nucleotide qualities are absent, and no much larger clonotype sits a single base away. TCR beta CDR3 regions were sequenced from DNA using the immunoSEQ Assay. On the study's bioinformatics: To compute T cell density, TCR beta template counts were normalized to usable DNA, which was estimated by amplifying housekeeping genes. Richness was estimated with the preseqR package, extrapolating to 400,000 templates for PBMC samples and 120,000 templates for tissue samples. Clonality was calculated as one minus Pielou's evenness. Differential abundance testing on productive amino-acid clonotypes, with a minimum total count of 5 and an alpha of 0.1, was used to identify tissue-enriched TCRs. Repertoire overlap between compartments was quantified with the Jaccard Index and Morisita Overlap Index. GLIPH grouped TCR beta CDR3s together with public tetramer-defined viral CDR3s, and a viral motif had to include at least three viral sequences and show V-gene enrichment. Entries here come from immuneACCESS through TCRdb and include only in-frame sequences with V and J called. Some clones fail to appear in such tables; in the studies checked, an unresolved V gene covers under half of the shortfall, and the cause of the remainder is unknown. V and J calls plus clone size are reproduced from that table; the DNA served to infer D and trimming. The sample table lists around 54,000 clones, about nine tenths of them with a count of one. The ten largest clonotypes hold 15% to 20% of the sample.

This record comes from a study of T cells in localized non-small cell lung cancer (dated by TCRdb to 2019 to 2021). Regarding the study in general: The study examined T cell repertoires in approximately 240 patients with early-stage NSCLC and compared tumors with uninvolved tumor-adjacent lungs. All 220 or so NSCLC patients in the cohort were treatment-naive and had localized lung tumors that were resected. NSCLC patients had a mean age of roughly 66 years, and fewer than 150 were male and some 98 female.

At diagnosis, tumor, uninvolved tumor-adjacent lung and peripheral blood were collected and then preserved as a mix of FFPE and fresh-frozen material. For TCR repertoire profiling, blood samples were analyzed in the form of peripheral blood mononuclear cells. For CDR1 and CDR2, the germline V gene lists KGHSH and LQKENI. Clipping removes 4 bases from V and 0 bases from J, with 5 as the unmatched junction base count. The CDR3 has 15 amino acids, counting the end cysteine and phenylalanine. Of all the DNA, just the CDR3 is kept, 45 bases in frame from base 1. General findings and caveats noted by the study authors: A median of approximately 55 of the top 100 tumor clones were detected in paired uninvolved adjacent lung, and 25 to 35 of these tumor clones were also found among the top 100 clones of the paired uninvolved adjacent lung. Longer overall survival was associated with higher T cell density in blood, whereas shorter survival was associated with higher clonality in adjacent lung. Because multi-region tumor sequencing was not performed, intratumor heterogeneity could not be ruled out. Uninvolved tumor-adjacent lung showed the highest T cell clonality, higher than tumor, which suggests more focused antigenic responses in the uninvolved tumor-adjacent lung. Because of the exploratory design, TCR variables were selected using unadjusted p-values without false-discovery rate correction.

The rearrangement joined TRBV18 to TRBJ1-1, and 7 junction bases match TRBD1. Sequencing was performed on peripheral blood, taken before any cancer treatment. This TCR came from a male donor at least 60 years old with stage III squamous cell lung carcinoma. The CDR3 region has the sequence CASSRTGFMNTEAFF. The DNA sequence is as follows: TGTGCCAGCTCACGGACAGGATTCATGAACACTGAAGCTTTCTTT.